These 19 T cell receptor beta chains were sequenced from one sample in a study of blood T cell repertoires in COVID-19. TCRdb's copy holds only in-frame clones and misses some; the assay was immunoSEQ multiplex PCR. The sample consists of 200,000 to 300,000 clones, 84% of them appearing once. Sequencing input: peripheral blood. The origin of the receptors is a man in his fifties or sixties with acute or convalescent COVID-19.

This chain links TRBV28 with TRBJ1-5, with TRBD1 matching over 12 bases. Germline V lookup: CDR1 MDHEN, CDR2 SYDVKM. V lost 3 bases and J lost 2; bases outside the gene matches: 14. The CDR3 runs 20 residues. The CDR3 region is CASSFRNRDRGQIGNQPQHF. CDR3 nucleotides: TGTGCCAGCAGTTTCCGAAACCGGGACAGGGGGCAAATAGGCAATCAGCCCCAGCATTTT.

This clone was recorded only once. The chain is built from TRBV10-2 and TRBJ1-1, with D unresolved. Germline CDR1 and CDR2: WSHSY and SAAADI. Trimming shortened V by 3 bases and J by 1 base, and 9 bases separated the two germline ends. The CDR3 runs to 14 residues. The CDR3 DNA reads as TGCGCCAGCAGTGATCCGTCCTCGAACACTGAAGCTTTCTTT. This translates into CASSDPSSNTEAFF.

The V gene is TRBV28, the J gene TRBJ2-1, with D possibly being TRBD1 (6 bases). CDR1 is MDHEN and CDR2 is SYDVKM in the germline V gene. The CDR3 loop spans 15 amino acids. Between the trimmed V and J ends, which lost 11 bases and 5 bases, there was a span of 22 bases. In DNA, the CDR3 is TGTGCCTCAGACCCGGGACACCGTAGAAACAATGAGCAGTTCTTC. Translated, it gives CASDPGHRRNNEQFF.

The genes are TRBV20-1 and TRBJ2-1; 8 bases match TRBD2. The CDR3 has 16 amino acids. With 3 bases clipped from V and 8 bases from J, the junction kept 15 bases outside the gene matches. From germline, CDR1 is DFQATT and CDR2 SNEGSKA (reference sequence). CDR3 DNA: TGCAGTGCTAGTAAAAGGGGACTAGGGGTGTTTGATGAGCAGTTCTTC. Protein product: CSASKRGLGVFDEQFF.

The chain couples TRBV25-1 to TRBJ1-6, with 7 nucleotides matching TRBD1. J gave up 6 bases and V 6 bases, and 5 bases lay outside the gene matches. Per the germline V gene, CDR1 is MGHDK and CDR2 is SYGVNS. CDR3 length: 14 residues. This CDR3 reads CASSRQGSNSPLHF. The CDR3 nucleotides read TGTGCCAGCAGCCGACAGGGTTCTAATTCACCCCTCCACTTT.

This clone was counted a few times. The CDR3 region has the DNA TGCGCCAGCAGCCAAGCCCCAACGGGTTCCTCCCCAGATACGCAGTATTTT. It yields the protein CASSQAPTGSSPDTQYF. This chain links TRBV4-1 with TRBJ2-3; no firm D call. Looked up from germline, CDR1 is MGHRA and CDR2 is YSYEKL. The V end lost 1 base, the J end lost 4 bases, and 18 bases lay between the germline ends. CDR3 length: 17 residues.

V and J are TRBV3-1 (or the pseudogene TRBV3-2) and TRBJ2-7; 7 bases map to TRBD1. CDR1 is LGHDT, CDR2 YNNKEL, per germline (reference sequence). V lost 1 base to trimming and J lost 0 bases; unmatched junction nucleotides: 6. The CDR3 is 16 residues long. In DNA, the CDR3 is TGTGCCAGCAGCCAAGTTAGGGGGCGAGCCTCCTACGAGCAGTACTTC. This sequence encodes CASSQVRGRASYEQYF.

The gene calls are TRBV9 and TRBJ2-3, with 8 bases fitting TRBD1. This CDR3 spans 18 amino acids. CDR1 and CDR2 from the germline V gene are SGDLS and YYNGEE. V was pared by 0 bases and J by 1 base, with 10 bases of the junction left unmatched. The CDR3 sequence: CASSVGSGTGLRTDTQYF. The CDR3 DNA reads TGTGCCAGCAGCGTAGGTTCCGGGACAGGTTTGCGCACAGATACGCAGTATTTT.

The V and J genes are TRBV5-4 and TRBJ2-7, with TRBD2 identical over 8 bases. The CDR3 is made up of 16 amino acids. The V and J ends lost 3 bases and 4 bases, in that order; junction bases with no gene match: 12. CDR1 is SGHNT and CDR2 is YYREEE in the germline V gene (reference sequence). This CDR3 is CASSWWDSGKTYEQYF. The CDR3 DNA reads as TGTGCCAGCAGCTGGTGGGATAGCGGGAAGACTTACGAGCAGTACTTC.

This clone appeared a few times. This chain joins TRBV2 and TRBJ2-5; the match to TRBD1 covers 8 bases. The germline gives CDR1 SNHLY, CDR2 FYNNEI. This CDR3 is 13 amino acids long. With V trimmed by 7 bases and J by 5 bases, 6 bases remained unmatched. CDR3 DNA: TGTGCCAGCAAAGCAGGGGGCGCGGAGACCCAGTACTTC. Translating gives CASKAGGAETQYF.

The chain employs TRBV21-1 and TRBJ1-6; TRBD1 reflects the table's D call only, with no check against the DNA. TRBV21-1 constitutes a pseudogene. The CDR3 sequence is 18 residues long. The CDR3 loop reads CASRADRSFSSYNSPLHF. The DNA of the CDR3 is TGTGCCAGCAGAGCCGACAGGTCATTCAGCTCCTATAATTCACCCCTCCACTTT.

The rearrangement links TRBV5-1 to TRBJ2-5; TRBD2 aligns across 11 bases. V dropped 2 bases and J dropped 5; count of bases not matched to a gene: 14. The CDR3 covers 18 residues. CDR1 SGHRS and CDR2 YFSETQ come from the germline V gene. This CDR3 reads CASSFGTSGSQPRETQYF. DNA for the CDR3: TGCGCCAGCAGCTTTGGCACTAGCGGGAGTCAACCCCGGGAGACCCAGTACTTC.

A single count supports this clone. As DNA, the CDR3 is TGTGCCAGCAGTCCGCGGGTTGGGGCTAGCGGCTTTGGGGAGCTGTTTTTT. It codes for CASSPRVGASGFGELFF. The genes are TRBV27 and TRBJ2-2; TRBD2 matches 7 bases. Per the germline V gene, CDR1 is MNHEY and CDR2 is SMNVEV (reference sequence). V lost 5 bases, J lost 8 bases, and 17 bases stayed unmatched. This CDR3 is built from 17 residues.

CDR3 region: CASRLTGGNQPQHF. CDR3 nucleotide sequence: TGTGCCAGCAGACTGACAGGGGGCAATCAGCCCCAGCATTTT. The gene calls are TRBV27 and TRBJ1-5; 8 bases match TRBD1. Losses at the gene ends were 6 bases for V and 2 bases for J; bases not matched to a gene: 3. The length of the CDR3 is 14 residues. The V gene's germline CDR1 is MNHEY and CDR2 SMNVEV (reference sequence).

The rearrangement joins TRBV6-5 to TRBJ2-1; 9 bases agree with TRBD1. Germline trimming cut 6 bases from V and 10 bases from J; bases unmatched to any gene: 13. Looked up from germline, CDR1 is MNHEY and CDR2 is SVGAGI. The CDR3 is 15 amino acids. This chain's CDR3 is CASSPQGATALEQFF. The CDR3 nucleotides are TGTGCCAGCAGCCCACAGGGGGCGACGGCATTGGAGCAGTTCTTC.

The rearrangement links TRBV5-4 to TRBJ2-7; 11 bases line up with TRBD1. Germline assignment: CDR1 SGHNT and CDR2 YYREEE (reference sequence). V lost 3 bases, J lost 7 bases, and 9 bases stayed unmatched. CDR3 length equals 15 residues. CDR3 protein: CASSSMDRGRDEQYF. The CDR3 DNA reads as TGTGCCAGCAGCTCTATGGACAGGGGGCGCGATGAGCAGTACTTC. Filled out from reference TRBV5-4 and TRBJ2-7, the complete variable domain reads ETGVTQSPTHLIKTRGQQVTLRCSSQSGHNTVSWYQQALGQGPQFIFQYYREEENGRGNFPPRFSGLQFPNYSSELNVNALELDDSALYLCASSSMDRGRDEQYFGPGTRLTVT.

This chain connects TRBV5-1 to TRBJ2-1; a possible D gene is TRBD2 (6 bases). Trimming removed 2 bases at V and 4 bases at J, with 10 bases between. CDR3 length: 14 amino acids. Germline V lookup: CDR1 SGHRS, CDR2 YFSETQ. CDR3 DNA: TGCGCCAGCAGCTTCGGGGAGGCTTACAATGAGCAGTTCTTC. Its translation: CASSFGEAYNEQFF.

The chain employs TRBV18 and TRBJ2-1; 8 bases line up with TRBD2. From germline, CDR1 is KGHSH and CDR2 LQKENI. V trimming: 2 bases; J trimming: 0 bases; junction bases outside the gene matches: 6. The length of the CDR3 is 17 residues. The CDR3 sequence is CASSPTSGIPSYNEQFF. The CDR3 nucleotides are TGTGCCAGCTCACCAACTAGCGGCATCCCCTCCTACAATGAGCAGTTCTTC.

The genes are TRBV5-1 and TRBJ2-1, with 8 bases aligning to TRBD2. The ends lost 0 bases at V and 2 bases at J; junction bases unmatched: 16. CDR1 is SGHRS and CDR2 is YFSETQ in the germline V gene. CDR3 length: 20 amino acids. CDR3 in DNA: TGCGCCAGCAGCTTGGCGGGGGGGACGGTAGCCAGTTCGACCTACAATGAGCAGTTCTTC. Protein: CASSLAGGTVASSTYNEQFF.